The table lists the clone carrying this TCR beta chain with a few counts. Unique molecular identifiers were incorporated during preparation of the TCRbeta library. MiXCR, run by TCRdb on the PCR reads, gives a single entry per CDR3 protein. The sample lists over 550,000 distinct CDR3 sequences; approximately 10% were seen once. The entry originates in a study of T-cell reconstitution after alpha-beta-depleted transplantation in children. The CDR3 extends over 16 amino acids. V was shortened by 3 bases and J by 5 bases, with 17 bases between the two germline ends. CDR1 and CDR2 (germline): SGHTA, FQGNSA.

The receptor comes from a human donor who donated a stem cell graft to a child with acute myeloid leukemia. Sequencing was performed on PBMCs from the stem cell graft donor, taken from the stem cell graft. This chain joins TRBV7-2 and TRBJ2-1, with unresolved D. This CDR3 is CASSFGGKKRHNEQFF. The CDR3 DNA reads TGTGCCAGCAGCTTCGGTGGTAAGAAGAGACACAATGAGCAGTTCTTC. Full variable domain (rest looked up from reference TRBV7-2 and TRBJ2-1): GAGVSQSPSNKVTEKGKDVELRCDPISGHTALYWYRQSLGQGLEFLIYFQGNSAPDKSGLPSDRFSAERTGGSVSTLTIQRTQQEDSAVYLCASSFGGKKRHNEQFFGPGTRLTVL.